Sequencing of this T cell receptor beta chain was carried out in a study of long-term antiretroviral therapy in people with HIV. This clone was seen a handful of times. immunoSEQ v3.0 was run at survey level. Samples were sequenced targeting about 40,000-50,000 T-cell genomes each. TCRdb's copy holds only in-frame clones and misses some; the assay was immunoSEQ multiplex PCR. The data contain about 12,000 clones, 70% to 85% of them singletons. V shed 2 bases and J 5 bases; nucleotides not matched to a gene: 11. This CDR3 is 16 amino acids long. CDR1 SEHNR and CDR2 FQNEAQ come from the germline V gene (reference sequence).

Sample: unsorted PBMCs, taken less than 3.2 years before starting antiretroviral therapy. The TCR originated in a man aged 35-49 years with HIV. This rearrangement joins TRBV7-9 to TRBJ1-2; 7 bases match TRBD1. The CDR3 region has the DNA TGTGCCAGCAGCTTAACAGGGGCGCCTTCCGCTTATGGCTACACCTTC. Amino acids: CASSLTGAPSAYGYTF. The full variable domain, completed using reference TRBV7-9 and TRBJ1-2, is DTGVSQNPRHKITKRGQNVTFRCDPISEHNRLYWYRQTLGQGPEFLTYFQNEAQLEKSRLLSDRFSAERPKGSFSTLEIQRTEQGDSAMYLCASSLTGAPSAYGYTFGSGTRLTVV.